This T cell receptor (beta chain) was retrieved from a study of T cells in Graves' hyperthyroidism and ophthalmopathy. General study findings and limits: Classification by a 13 V-J model distinguished ophthalmopathy from stable hyperthyroidism.

Researchers took RNA transcripts and amplified the TCR beta CDR3 regions from them. Researchers ran a first-round RT-PCR on the TCR CDR3 using the HTBI primer set. MiXCR, run by TCRdb on the multiplex PCR reads, gives a single entry per CDR3 protein. The sample holds about 480,000 distinct CDR3 sequences; 22% are singletons and the top ten take approximately 49%. CDR3 length equals 13 residues. Germline CDR1 is LGHDT and CDR2 is YNNKEL (reference sequence). The V and J ends lost 2 bases and 5 bases, in that order; junction bases with no gene match: 2. Patients showing uncontrolled infection, other autoimmune disease, pregnancy or lactation were ineligible. In regard to this clonotype: Its specificity is unknown.

The receptor was derived from a woman between 65 and 79 years old with Graves' ophthalmopathy. The chain links TRBV3-1 to TRBJ2-5, with 7 bases aligning to TRBD2. Sample: blood. CDR3 loop: CASSQMGGETQYF. CDR3 coding DNA: TGTGCCAGCAGCCAAATGGGGGGGGAGACCCAGTACTTC.